This T cell receptor (beta chain) derives from a study of breast tumors, draining lymph nodes, adjacent tissues. There are many counts of this clonotype. The lymph nodes were axillary draining lymph nodes from breast cancer patients. TCRdb redid the calling of the multiplex PCR reads with MiXCR, one entry per CDR3 protein. Found here are fewer than 200,000 distinct CDR3 sequences, about 30% of them singletons; the top ten hold about 4%. This TCR came from a female donor with breast cancer. Some clones in this sample may be carry-over from other donors' samples. Sequencing was done on a sample of axillary lymph node tissue.

The CDR3 here is CASSPGVEKLFF. The DNA of the CDR3 is TGTGCCAGCTCACCAGGAGTTGAAAAACTGTTTTTT. This chain uses TRBV18 with TRBJ1-4, with no clear D. This CDR3 comprises 12 residues. Germline V CDR1 and CDR2: KGHSH, LQKENI. The V end lost 2 bases, the J end lost 7 bases, and 5 bases lay between the germline ends.